Below, 10 T cell receptor beta chains from the same sample are listed, as sequenced in a study of cytomegalovirus exposure and HLA in healthy donors. Both 60 Vbeta primers and 13 Jbeta primers went into the PCR. Using immunoSEQ multiplex PCR, the repertoire was profiled, and TCRdb retains in-frame clones only, with some absent. The data contain roughly 45,000 clones, 70% to 85% of them seen just once; the ten biggest clones take up roughly 1.3%. Specimen: PBMCs. Receptor source: a man younger than 40 in good health and CMV-seronegative.

This sequence joins TRBV28 and TRBJ1-2; D gene uncertain. This CDR3 spans 11 amino acids. The germline V and J ends were trimmed by 3 bases and 5 bases, with 4 bases remaining between them. Germline CDR1 reads MDHEN; CDR2 reads SYDVKM. The CDR3 nucleotides read TGTGCCAGCAGTTTCAAATATGGCTACACCTTC. Its translation is CASSFKYGYTF.

This sequence joins TRBV5-4 and TRBJ1-2; 7 positions match TRBD1. Germline CDR1 is SGHNT and CDR2 is YYREEE (reference sequence). CDR3 length: 15 residues. V lost 1 base and J lost 0; bases outside the gene matches: 3. The CDR3 nucleotides read TGTGCCAGCAGCTTGCGACAGGGAACTAACTATGGCTACACCTTC. As protein: CASSLRQGTNYGYTF.

V and J are TRBV20-1 and TRBJ2-7; D is uncertain. CDR1 is DFQATT and CDR2 is SNEGSKA in the germline V gene (reference sequence). Trimming left V 7 bases short and J 6 bases short, with 13 bases between. The CDR3 has 11 amino acids. The DNA of the CDR3 is TGCAGTGGTTGGAGAGATCGCGAGCAGTACTTC. This codes for CSGWRDREQYF.

There are a few counts of this clone. The V gene is TRBV7-2, the J gene TRBJ2-1; 8 nucleotides match TRBD2. The CDR3 is 16 amino acids. V was pared by 5 bases and J by 0 bases, with 6 bases of the junction left unmatched. Germline V lookup: CDR1 SGHTA, CDR2 FQGNSA. CDR3 DNA sequence: TGTGCCAGCAGCCCCCAAGCGGGAGTCTCCTACAATGAGCAGTTCTTC. This codes for CASSPQAGVSYNEQFF.

This clone has a handful of counts. The chain combines TRBV28 with TRBJ2-7; maybe TRBD2 (5 bases). V was shortened by 3 bases and J by 1 base, with 7 bases between the two germline ends. Germline V gene data show CDR1 as MDHEN and CDR2 as SYDVKM. CDR3 size: 13 residues. In DNA, the CDR3 is TGTGCCAGCAGTTTCGGGGAGTCCTACGAGCAGTACTTC. Translating gives CASSFGESYEQYF.

In its sample, this clone was seen a few times. The CDR3 DNA reads TGTGCCAGCAGTGATATACTGGGCAATCAGCCCCAGCATTTT. It specifies CASSDILGNQPQHF. V usage is TRBV2 and J usage is TRBJ1-5; D is uncertain. The V end lost 3 bases, the J end lost 2 bases, and 8 bases lay between the germline ends. The CDR3 has 14 amino acids. The germline CDR1 and CDR2 sequences are SNHLY and FYNNEI. The complete variable domain, with remaining parts taken from reference TRBV2 and TRBJ1-5, reads EPEVTQTPSHQVTQMGQEVILRCVPISNHLYFYWYRQILGQKVEFLVSFYNNEISEKSEIFDDQFSVERPDGSNFTLKIRSTKLEDSAMYFCASSDILGNQPQHFGDGTRLSIL.

CDR3 loop: CATSRGVGGSYEQYF. In DNA, the CDR3 is TGTGCCACCAGCAGAGGCGTGGGGGGTTCGTACGAGCAGTACTTC. J is TRBJ2-7 and V is TRBV15, with D maybe TRBD2 (6 bases). The length of the CDR3 is 15 residues. V was shortened by 1 base and J by 4 bases, with 14 bases between the two germline ends. Germline V gene data show CDR1 as LNHNV and CDR2 as YYDKDF (reference sequence).

The V and J genes are TRBV9 and TRBJ2-1; 13 nucleotides agree with TRBD2. The CDR3 is made up of 16 amino acids. The germline V gene encodes CDR1 SGDLS and CDR2 YYNGEE. The junction had 8 bases not matched to a gene; V was cut back by 4 bases and J by 7 bases. This chain's CDR3 is CASSTGLAGILNEQFF. Here the CDR3 DNA reads TGTGCCAGCAGCACGGGACTAGCGGGAATCTTGAATGAGCAGTTCTTC. Based on the CDR3 plus reference TRBV9 and TRBJ2-1, the full variable domain is DSGVTQTPKHLITATGQRVTLRCSPRSGDLSVYWYQQSLDQGLQFLIQYYNGEERAKGNILERFSAQQFPDLHSELNLSSLELGDSALYFCASSTGLAGILNEQFFGPGTRLTVL.

This chain connects TRBV7-2 to TRBJ2-3; the D gene is possibly TRBD2 (5 bases). Between the trimmed V and J ends, which lost 5 bases and 6 bases, there was a span of 9 bases. The CDR3 extends over 12 amino acids. Looked up from germline, CDR1 is SGHTA and CDR2 is FQGNSA. The CDR3 DNA follows: TGTGCCAGCAGCAGAGCGGCTGATACGCAGTATTTT. Protein: CASSRAADTQYF. The complete variable domain, with remaining parts taken from reference TRBV7-2 and TRBJ2-3, reads GAGVSQSPSNKVTEKGKDVELRCDPISGHTALYWYRQSLGQGLEFLIYFQGNSAPDKSGLPSDRFSAERTGGSVSTLTIQRTQQEDSAVYLCASSRAADTQYFGPGTRLTVL.

The sample holds a few counts of this clone. The J gene is TRBJ2-3, the V gene TRBV5-1, with a weak D call TRBD2 (8 bases). Germline-derived CDR1 and CDR2 are SGHRS and YFSETQ. The ends were cut back, 6 bases at V and 0 bases at J, with 26 bases in the middle. The CDR3 has 19 amino acids. The CDR3: CASTQGTGTRYLSTDTQYF. The CDR3 region has the DNA TGCGCCAGCACACAGGGGACCGGGACTAGATATCTTAGCACAGATACGCAGTATTTT.